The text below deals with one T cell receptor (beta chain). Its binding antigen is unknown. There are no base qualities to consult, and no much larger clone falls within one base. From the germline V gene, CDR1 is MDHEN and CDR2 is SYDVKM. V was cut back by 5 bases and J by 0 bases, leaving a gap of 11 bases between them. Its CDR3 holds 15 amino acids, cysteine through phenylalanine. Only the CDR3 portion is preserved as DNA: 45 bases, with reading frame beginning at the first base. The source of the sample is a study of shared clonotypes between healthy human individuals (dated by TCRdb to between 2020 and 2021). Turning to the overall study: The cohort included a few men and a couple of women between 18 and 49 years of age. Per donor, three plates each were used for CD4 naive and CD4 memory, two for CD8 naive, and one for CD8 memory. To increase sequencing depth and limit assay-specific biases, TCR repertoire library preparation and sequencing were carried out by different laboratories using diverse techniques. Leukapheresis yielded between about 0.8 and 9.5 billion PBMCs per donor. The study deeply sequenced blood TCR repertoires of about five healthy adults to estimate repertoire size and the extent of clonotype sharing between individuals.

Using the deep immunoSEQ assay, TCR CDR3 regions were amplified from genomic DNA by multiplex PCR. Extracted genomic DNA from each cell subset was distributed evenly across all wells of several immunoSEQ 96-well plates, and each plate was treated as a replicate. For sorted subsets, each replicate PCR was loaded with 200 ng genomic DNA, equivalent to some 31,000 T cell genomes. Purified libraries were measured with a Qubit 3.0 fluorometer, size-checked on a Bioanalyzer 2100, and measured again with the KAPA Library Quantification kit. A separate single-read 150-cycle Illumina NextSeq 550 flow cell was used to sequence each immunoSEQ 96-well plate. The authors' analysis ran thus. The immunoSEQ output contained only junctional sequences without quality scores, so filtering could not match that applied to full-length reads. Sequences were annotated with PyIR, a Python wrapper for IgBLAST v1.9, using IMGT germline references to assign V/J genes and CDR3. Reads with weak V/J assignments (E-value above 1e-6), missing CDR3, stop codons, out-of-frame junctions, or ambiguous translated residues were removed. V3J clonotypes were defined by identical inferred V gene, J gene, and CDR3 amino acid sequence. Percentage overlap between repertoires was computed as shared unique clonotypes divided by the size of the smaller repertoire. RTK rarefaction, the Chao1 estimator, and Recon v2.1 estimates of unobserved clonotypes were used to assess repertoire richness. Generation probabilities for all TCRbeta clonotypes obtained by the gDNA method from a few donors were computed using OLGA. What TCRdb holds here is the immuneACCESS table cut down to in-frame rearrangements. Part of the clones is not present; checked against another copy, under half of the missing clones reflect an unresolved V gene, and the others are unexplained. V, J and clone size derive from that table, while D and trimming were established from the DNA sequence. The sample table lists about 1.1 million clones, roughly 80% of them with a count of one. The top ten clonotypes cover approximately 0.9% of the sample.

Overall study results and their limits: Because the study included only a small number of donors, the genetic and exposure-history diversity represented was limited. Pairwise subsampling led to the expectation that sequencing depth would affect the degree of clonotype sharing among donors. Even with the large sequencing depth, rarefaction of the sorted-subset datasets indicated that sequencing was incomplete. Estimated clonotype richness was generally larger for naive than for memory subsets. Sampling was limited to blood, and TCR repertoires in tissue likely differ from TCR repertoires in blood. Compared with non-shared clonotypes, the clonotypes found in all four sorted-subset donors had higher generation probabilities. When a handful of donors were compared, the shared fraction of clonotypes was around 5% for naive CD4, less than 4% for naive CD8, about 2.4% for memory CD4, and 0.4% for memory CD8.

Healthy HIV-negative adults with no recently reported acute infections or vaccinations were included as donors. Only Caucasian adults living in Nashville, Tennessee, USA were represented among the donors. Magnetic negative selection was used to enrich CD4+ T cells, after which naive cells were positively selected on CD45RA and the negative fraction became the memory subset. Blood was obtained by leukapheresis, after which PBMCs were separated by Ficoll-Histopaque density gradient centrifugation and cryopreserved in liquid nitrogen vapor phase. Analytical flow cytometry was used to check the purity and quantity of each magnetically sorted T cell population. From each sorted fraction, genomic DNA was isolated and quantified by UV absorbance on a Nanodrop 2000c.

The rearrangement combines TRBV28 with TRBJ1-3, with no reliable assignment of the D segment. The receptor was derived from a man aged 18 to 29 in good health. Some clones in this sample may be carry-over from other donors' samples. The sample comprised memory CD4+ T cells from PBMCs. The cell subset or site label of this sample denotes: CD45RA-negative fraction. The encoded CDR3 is CASSDLLSSGNTIYF. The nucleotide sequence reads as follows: TGTGCCAGCAGTGATTTACTGAGCTCTGGAAACACCATATATTTT.